This TCR beta chain was sequenced for a study of shared clonotypes between healthy human individuals. The assay was immunoSEQ multiplex PCR, and TCRdb's table has in-frame clones only and misses some. The data show about 680,000 clones, around 78% seen once. The germline V gene has CDR1 MDHEN and CDR2 SYDVKM. Trimming shortened V by 6 bases and J by 5 bases, and 10 bases separated the two germline ends. The CDR3 consists of 12 residues. The rearrangement uses TRBV28 and TRBJ1-1, with a tentative D call TRBD1 (5 bases). The source material was memory CD4+ T cells sorted from blood. Subset in this sample: CD45RA-negative fraction. This clonotype was sampled from a woman aged 25-40 years in good health. This CDR3 is CASRQAETEAFF. The CDR3 bases are TGTGCCAGCAGACAGGCGGAGACTGAAGCTTTCTTT.